The 26 T cell receptor beta chains given below trace back to one sample, sequenced in a study of shared clonotypes between healthy human individuals. Data came from immunoSEQ multiplex PCR; TCRdb stores just in-frame clones and leaves some out. The sample carries roughly 2.2 million clones, approximately 90% recorded once. Specimen: naive CD4+ T cells from PBMCs. Subset described: CD45RA+ positively selected. Receptors originate from a man aged 18 to 29 in good health. Some clones in this sample may be carry-over from other donors' samples.

The chain couples TRBV5-1 to TRBJ2-2; D unresolved. Trimming cost V 4 bases and J 7 bases, with 8 bases left between them. CDR3 size: 12 residues. Germline values: CDR1 SGHRS, CDR2 YFSETQ. CDR3 amino acids: CASSALGGELFF. Written as DNA, the CDR3 is TGCGCCAGCAGCGCCCTTGGCGGGGAGCTGTTTTTT.

The rearrangement links TRBV5-5 to TRBJ2-7; 8 nucleotides line up with TRBD2. The CDR3 totals 16 residues. V lost 4 bases, J lost 2 bases, and 11 bases stayed unmatched. Germline CDR1 is SGHKS and CDR2 is YYEKEE (reference sequence). CDR3 bases: TGTGCCAGCAGCCCCTCGGGGGGGCGCGAAACCTACGAGCAGTACTTC. This codes for CASSPSGGRETYEQYF.

V usage is TRBV5-4 and J usage is TRBJ1-2, with a tentative D call TRBD1 (6 bases). The V end lost 3 bases, the J end lost 8 bases, and 14 bases lay between the germline ends. The CDR3 totals 13 residues. Per the germline V gene, CDR1 is SGHNT and CDR2 is YYREEE (reference sequence). CDR3 loop: CASSYTGFQGYTF. Written as DNA, the CDR3 is TGTGCCAGCAGCTATACAGGGTTTCAGGGCTACACCTTC.

V usage is TRBV28 and J usage is TRBJ1-1, with unresolved D. Germline V gene data show CDR1 as MDHEN and CDR2 as SYDVKM. Deletions cut 2 bases from V and 0 bases from J, with 10 bases between. The CDR3 runs to 15 residues. This CDR3 reads CASSLPQTMNTEAFF. As DNA, the CDR3 is TGTGCCAGCAGTTTACCGCAGACTATGAACACTGAAGCTTTCTTT. Filled out from reference TRBV28 and TRBJ1-1, the complete variable domain reads DVKVTQSSRYLVKRTGEKVFLECVQDMDHENMFWYRQDPGLGLRLIYFSYDVKMKEKGDIPEGYSVSREKKERFSLILESASTNQTSMYLCASSLPQTMNTEAFFGQGTRLTVV.

This chain uses TRBV20-1 with TRBJ2-7; TRBD1 agrees at 9 bases. The germline gives CDR1 DFQATT, CDR2 SNEGSKA (reference sequence). The CDR3 runs to 11 residues. The J segment lost 12 bases and the V segment lost 6 bases, leaving 9 bases of the junction unmatched. The CDR3 nucleotides read TGCAGTGCCCAGAGACAGGGGGGGCTGTACTTC. Its translation: CSAQRQGGLYF.

The chain couples TRBV7-9 to TRBJ2-3, with D hard to call. The CDR3 is 12 residues long. V dropped 5 bases and J dropped 6 bases, with 9 bases sitting between them. Germline CDR1 reads SEHNR; CDR2 reads FQNEAQ (reference sequence). This CDR3 is CASSGPGDTQYF. For the CDR3, the DNA is TGTGCCAGCAGCGGACCCGGGGATACGCAGTATTTT.

CDR3 residues: CSVTTWTGMGNYGYTF. The CDR3 bases are TGCAGCGTGACGACATGGACAGGGATGGGTAACTATGGCTACACCTTC. The chain has TRBV29-1 and TRBJ1-2, with 8 positions matching TRBD1. V lost 6 bases, J lost 1 base, and 13 bases stayed unmatched. The V gene's germline CDR1 is SQVTM and CDR2 ANQGSEA. This CDR3 contains 16 residues.

The chain joins TRBV7-9 to TRBJ1-1; D is undetermined. Trimming took off 0 bases at V and 6 bases at J, with 11 bases between the two ends. The V gene's germline CDR1 is SEHNR and CDR2 FQNEAQ (reference sequence). This CDR3 has 14 amino acids. The CDR3 DNA reads TGTGCCAGCAGCTTAGCGTTGGGGAGCGCTGAAGCTTTCTTT. It yields the protein CASSLALGSAEAFF.

This clone is a singleton in its sample. V is TRBV2 and J is TRBJ2-5, with D tentatively TRBD1 (5 bases). The length of the CDR3 is 14 residues. V lost 4 bases, J lost 3 bases, and 12 bases lay in between. Germline V gene sequence: CDR1 SNHLY, CDR2 FYNNEI. The CDR3 nucleotides are TGTGCCAGCAGTGGAATCACAGGCAAAGAGACCCAGTACTTC. Translation: CASSGITGKETQYF.

V gene TRBV5-5 combines with J gene TRBJ2-7; D is uncertain. This CDR3 is 16 amino acids long. The V end lost 0 bases, the J end lost 0 bases, and 13 bases lay between the germline ends. CDR1 and CDR2 from the germline V gene are SGHKS and YYEKEE (reference sequence). Here the CDR3 DNA reads TGTGCCAGCAGCTTGGCGGGCAGTCCGAGCTCCTACGAGCAGTACTTC. The encoded protein is CASSLAGSPSSYEQYF.

V gene TRBV2 combines with J gene TRBJ2-3; the D gene is possibly TRBD1 (5 bases). V lost 6 bases and J lost 2, with 9 bases in between. Per the germline V gene, CDR1 is SNHLY and CDR2 is FYNNEI. CDR3 length: 13 residues. CDR3 residues: CASRTEYTDTQYF. DNA of the CDR3: TGTGCCAGCAGGACAGAATACACAGATACGCAGTATTTT.

This chain uses TRBV5-1 with TRBJ1-4, with 8 bases matching TRBD1. Germline V gene data show CDR1 as SGHRS and CDR2 as YFSETQ. The CDR3 has 15 residues. The J segment lost 5 bases and the V segment lost 4 bases, leaving 7 bases of the junction unmatched. The CDR3 sequence is CASSQFGTGNEKLFF. The DNA of the CDR3 is TGCGCCAGCAGCCAGTTCGGGACAGGCAATGAAAAACTGTTTTTT.

The chain carries TRBV5-5 and TRBJ2-7; D gene ambiguous. Germline lookup yields CDR1 SGHKS and CDR2 YYEKEE (reference sequence). Trimming cost V 4 bases and J 1 base, with 9 bases left between them. This CDR3 has 13 residues. The CDR3 nucleotides read TGTGCCAGCAGCCCGATACGATCCTACGAGCAGTACTTC. Its protein is CASSPIRSYEQYF.

V gene TRBV10-3 combines with J gene TRBJ2-7; the match to TRBD2 covers 7 bases. V shed 5 bases and J 7 bases; nucleotides not matched to a gene: 11. Germline CDR1 ENHRY, CDR2 SYGVKD. CDR3 length: 14 residues. The CDR3 here is CAISSGTTNVEQYF. CDR3 nucleotide sequence: TGTGCCATCAGTTCCGGGACTACCAACGTAGAGCAGTACTTC.

The chain is built from TRBV6-4 and TRBJ1-1, with D possibly being TRBD1 (5 bases). V was trimmed by 5 bases and J by 4 bases, leaving 11 bases between them. From germline, CDR1 is MRHNA and CDR2 SNTAGT. The CDR3 sequence is 13 residues long. CDR3 protein: CASSFGTGTEAFF. Written as DNA, the CDR3 is TGTGCCAGCAGTTTTGGGACGGGCACTGAAGCTTTCTTT.

This rearrangement joins TRBV28 to TRBJ2-7; TRBD1 aligns across 9 bases. The CDR3 consists of 14 residues. Trimming cost V 10 bases and J 0 bases; bases outside gene matches: 7. CDR1 and CDR2 (germline): MDHEN, SYDVKM. CDR3 nucleotides: TGTGCCACCCGAACAGGGGGCTTCTCCTACGAGCAGTACTTC. Amino acids: CATRTGGFSYEQYF.

The chain has TRBV19 and TRBJ1-2; D gene unclear. Germline values: CDR1 LNHDA, CDR2 SQIVND (reference sequence). V lost 9 bases to trimming and J lost 0 bases, with 14 bases between them. The CDR3 contains 14 residues. Written as DNA, the CDR3 is TGTGCCAGAATCCTTATATCCCCTAACTATGGCTACACCTTC. This translates into CARILISPNYGYTF.

With respect to this clone: Other DNA sequences of this sample code for an identical CDR3. This chain connects TRBV5-1 to TRBJ2-2, with a tentative D call TRBD1 (8 bases). V shed 1 base and J shed 3 bases, with 10 bases lying between them. CDR3 length: 15 residues. Germline V gene sequence: CDR1 SGHRS, CDR2 YFSETQ. Here the CDR3 reads CASSLTGGDTGELFF. The CDR3 nucleotides read TGCGCCAGCAGCTTGACAGGGGGGGACACCGGGGAGCTGTTTTTT. The full variable domain, rest sourced from reference TRBV5-1 and TRBJ2-2, is KAGVTQTPRYLIKTRGQQVTLSCSPISGHRSVSWYQQTPGQGLQFLFEYFSETQRNKGNFPGRFSGRQFSNSRSEMNVSTLELGDSALYLCASSLTGGDTGELFFGEGSRLTVL.

V gene TRBV6-1 combines with J gene TRBJ2-7; D is possibly TRBD1 (5 bases). Germline V gives CDR1 MNHNS, CDR2 SASEGT. Trimming removed 5 bases at V and 7 bases at J, with 15 bases between. The CDR3 is 13 amino acids. CDR3 loop: CASSPRVRREQYF. The CDR3 DNA reads TGTGCCAGCAGTCCCAGGGTCCGGCGAGAGCAGTACTTC.

The chain joins TRBV28 to TRBJ1-1; D is possibly TRBD1 (6 bases). Trimming cost V 7 bases and J 0 bases, with 15 bases left between them. Germline-derived CDR1 and CDR2 are MDHEN and SYDVKM. The CDR3 extends over 15 amino acids. As DNA, the CDR3 is TGTGCCAGCACCGGTAGGGGGAAGATGAACACTGAAGCTTTCTTT. Its protein is CASTGRGKMNTEAFF.

The chain carries TRBV28 and TRBJ1-2; 7 bases are a match to TRBD1. Germline V gene sequence: CDR1 MDHEN, CDR2 SYDVKM. This CDR3 region has 14 residues. The J segment lost 4 bases and the V segment lost 5 bases, leaving 7 bases of the junction unmatched. The CDR3 loop reads CASSQTTGFYGYTF. The CDR3 region has the DNA TGTGCCAGCAGTCAGACGACAGGGTTCTATGGCTACACCTTC.

With respect to this clone: Other DNA sequences within the sample encode an identical CDR3. The rearrangement joins TRBV9 to TRBJ2-7; weak D call: TRBD1 (5 bases). The CDR3 covers 14 residues. Germline V gene lookup returns CDR1 SGDLS and CDR2 YYNGEE. Trimming removed 0 bases from V and 2 bases from J, with 9 bases in between. The CDR3 DNA sequence: TGTGCCAGCAGCGTAGCTTCAGGGACCTACGAGCAGTACTTC. Translating it yields CASSVASGTYEQYF.

The rearrangement uses TRBV19 and TRBJ2-1; no firm D call. This CDR3 is 12 amino acids long. Germline V gene data show CDR1 as LNHDA and CDR2 as SQIVND (reference sequence). Trimming shortened V by 4 bases and J by 10 bases, and 11 bases separated the two germline ends. The CDR3 region has the DNA TGTGCCAGTAGTACCCTCTCGCGCGAGCAGTTCTTC. Protein product: CASSTLSREQFF.

The chain couples TRBV7-3 to TRBJ2-3; D may be TRBD1 or TRBD2 (5 bases each). CDR1 and CDR2 from the germline V gene are SGHTA and FQGTGA. Trimming removed 1 base from V and 1 base from J, with 12 bases in between. The length of the CDR3 is 16 residues. The DNA for the CDR3 is TGTGCCAGCAGCTTAAAGCAGTTGGGGGGCACAGATACGCAGTATTTT. Its translation: CASSLKQLGGTDTQYF.

This sequence joins TRBV10-3 and TRBJ1-2, with 8 bases that match TRBD1. The CDR3 is 17 residues long. Germline V CDR1 and CDR2: ENHRY, SYGVKD. Trimming at V came to 3 bases and at J to 8 bases, leaving 17 bases not matched to a gene. The CDR3 region has the DNA TGTGCCATCAGTGATCAATCGGGTGGGCAGGGGGCGAAGGGCTACACCTTC. Its translation: CAISDQSGGQGAKGYTF.

The J gene is TRBJ2-3, the V gene TRBV30; no definite D call. Germline assignment: CDR1 GTSNPN and CDR2 SVGIG (reference sequence). The CDR3 contains 12 residues. Deletions cut 0 bases from V and 9 bases from J, with 10 bases between. CDR3 residues: CAWSVYPQTQYF. CDR3 DNA: TGTGCCTGGAGTGTATATCCCCAAACGCAGTATTTT.